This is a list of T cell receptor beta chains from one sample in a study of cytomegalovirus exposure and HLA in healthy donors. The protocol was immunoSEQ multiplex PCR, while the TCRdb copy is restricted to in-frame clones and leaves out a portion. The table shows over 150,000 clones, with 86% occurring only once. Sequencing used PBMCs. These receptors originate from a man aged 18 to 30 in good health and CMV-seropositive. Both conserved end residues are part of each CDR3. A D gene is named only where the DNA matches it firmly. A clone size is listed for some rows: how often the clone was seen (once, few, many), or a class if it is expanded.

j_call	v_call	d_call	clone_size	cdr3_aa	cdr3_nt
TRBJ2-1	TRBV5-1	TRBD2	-	CASSIASGGAYEQFF	TGCGCCAGCAGCATAGCTAGCGGGGGGGCCTATGAGCAGTTCTTC
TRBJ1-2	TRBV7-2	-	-	CASSPLTGSLRGYTF	TGTGCCAGCAGCCCCCTGACAGGATCCCTCCGCGGCTACACCTTC
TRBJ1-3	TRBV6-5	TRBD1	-	CASSYAGQGTGNTIYF	TGTGCCAGCAGTTACGCCGGACAGGGAACTGGAAACACCATATATTTT
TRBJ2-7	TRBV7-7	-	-	CASSFGISYEQYF	TGTGCCAGCAGCTTCGGTATCTCCTACGAGCAGTACTTC
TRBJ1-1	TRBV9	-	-	CASSEKPGGTEAFF	TGTGCCAGCAGCGAGAAACCGGGGGGCACTGAAGCTTTCTTT
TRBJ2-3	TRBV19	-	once	CASSMGAGSTDTQYF	TGTGCCAGTAGTATGGGGGCGGGCAGCACAGATACGCAGTATTTT
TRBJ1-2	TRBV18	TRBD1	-	CASSQGTGGLGDYGYTF	TGTGCCAGCTCTCAAGGGACAGGGGGCCTGGGTGACTATGGCTACACCTTC
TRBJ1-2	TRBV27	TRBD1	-	CASSLWAGTDYGYTF	TGTGCCAGCAGTTTATGGGCCGGGACAGACTATGGCTACACCTTC
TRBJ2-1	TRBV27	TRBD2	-	CASSFAPPREVPPYNEQFF	TGTGCCAGCAGTTTCGCCCCCCCACGGGAGGTCCCCCCCTACAATGAGCAGTTCTTC
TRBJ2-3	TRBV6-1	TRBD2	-	CASSVGGLAGDTQYF	TGTGCCAGCAGTGTGGGGGGGTTAGCGGGAGATACGCAGTATTTT